The T cell receptor (beta chain) described here comes from a study of cytomegalovirus exposure and HLA in healthy donors listed by TCRdb under 2017. A note on the overall study: An earlier analysis of roughly 570 of the donors reported about 260 Gb of sequence data and 117 million unique TCR beta sequences obtained from about 200 million T cells. Every discovery cohort repertoire had been produced on one sequencing platform. HLA typing included class I and class II loci at four-digit resolution. Among the roughly 430 genotyped donors, around 81% belonged to the genetic ancestry cluster associated with self-reported Caucasian donors. The aim of the study was to test whether cataloging public T cell receptors could identify signatures of past pathogen exposure. Typing coverage varied by locus: roughly 629-640 donors for A, B, C, DRB1 and DQB1; approximately 500 for DQA1; some 610 for DPA1; around 450 for DPB1. Several DR-DQ haplotypes were handled as single units for association and clustering, since linkage in the cohort was strong. A later genetic analysis used genome-wide SNP genotypes for about three fifths of the 666 donors, treating that subset as a discovery cohort. Across 300 to 500 genotyped donors of the cohort, an average of about 240,000 unique TCR beta nucleotide sequences per donor were sequenced, and roughly 17% of those sequences were non-productive. Approximately 310 gigabases of sequencing data and approximately 93 million unique TCR sequences were included in an early release covering several hundred HLA-typed donors. To predict cytomegalovirus infection status, the study brought together high-throughput TCR immunosequencing, statistical association of individual TCRs with disease status, and machine learning. An earlier analysis of about 620 of the donors applied high-throughput TCR beta sequencing to assess whether each TCR beta V gene segment acted as functional or pseudogenic. In addition to the first cohort of around 670 subjects, a separate validation cohort of approximately 120 different subjects was used. Using immunosequencing, the study profiled T cell repertoires from some 670 subjects and related those repertoires to cytomegalovirus serostatus. A later analysis re-analyzed previously published TCR beta repertoires from 500 to 700 donors and added high-resolution HLA genotyping to study TCR occurrence patterns. In the later analysis, no new phenotypic data were used to find candidate immune exposures; instead, reliance was placed on TCR beta sequences and their occurrence across donors. Donor age, sex, ethnicity and CMV serostatus were compiled together with the repertoire data. The research as a whole found: It was suggested by the authors that the approach could potentially be generalized to other disease states and immunological phenotypes. At a false discovery rate of 0.05, a later analysis linked some 17,000 TCR beta sequences to specific HLA alleles. According to a later analysis, most CMV-associated TCR beta chains appeared to be HLA-restricted, and the HLA associations seemed to be driven largely by CMV exposure. A later analysis found that TCR association rates varied across HLA loci, with DRB1 alleles showing the most associated TCRs and HLA-C alleles the fewest. HLA typing was unavailable for some donors at each locus, so association tests used only the typed subset. A further reported finding was that TCR beta sequences accurately predicted the HLA-A and HLA-B alleles for most subjects in the first cohort. Assigning TCR associations to individual alleles was difficult when HLA alleles, especially DR and DQ, strongly co-occurred. The only immune exposure information available for the cohort was CMV serostatus. Correlated functional status among segregating V segments might reflect linkage disequilibrium, but an unknown experimental factor could not be ruled out. In a later analysis, HLA-associated TCR beta chains were found to be more clonally expanded and to have lower generation probabilities than equally common non-associated chains. Most TCR sequences were seen in very few donors, while some public TCRs were found in many individuals. The study listed approximately 150 TCR beta chains as associated with cytomegalovirus. The earlier analysis of approximately 590 of the donors excluded some 15 rarely observed V segments, including chromosome 9 orphons, because counts were too low. An association between a missense DCLRE1C variant and V-gene and J-gene trimming of TCR beta chains was found in a later genetic analysis and replicated in an independent cohort. The cohort was sequenced for TCR beta chains only, and without alpha or paired-chain data the features that could be detected were limited. A cluster of highly shared sequence variants was judged likely to be a technical artifact of the sequencing pipeline. Roughly uniform sequencing depth across donors was assumed in presence/absence analyses, although this assumption may not hold. An earlier analysis of roughly 570 of the donors showed that most TCR beta V segments appeared in productive rearrangements either about 87% or about 30% of the time, which broadly matched IMGT annotations. According to a later genetic analysis, donors in an Asian-associated ancestry cluster had fewer N-insertions in productive TCRs than the approximately 650-donor mean. Cytomegalovirus status was reported to be diagnosed by the classifier with high specificity and sensitivity in both the original and validation cohorts. Some IMGT-functional V segments, including TRBV6-2 and TRBV6-3, could not be distinguished by the 87-base-pair reads and were therefore excluded. Three of the identified cytomegalovirus-associated TCR beta chains were confirmed in vitro to be specific for cytomegalovirus antigens. In a later analysis, several top co-occurrence clusters were reported to appear linked to parvovirus B19, influenza, CMV and Epstein-Barr virus.

The receptor library was made with the immunoSEQ multiplex PCR assay. A mixture of 60 forward primers for TCR Vbeta segments and 13 reverse primers for TCR Jbeta segments was used in the multiplex PCR. A multiplex PCR assay on genomic DNA amplified the CDR3 region of rearranged TCR beta genes. On the Illumina HiSeq System, the amplified TCR beta libraries were sequenced as 87-base-pair reads. As for how the authors treated the data: In a later analysis, roughly 80 million unique TCR beta chains were counted across the roughly 670 repertoires, and roughly 11 million of these chains were shared by at least two donors. Raw reads were error-corrected and collapsed into unique sequences by a nearest-neighbor algorithm in which closely related sequences were merged to remove PCR and sequencing errors. To assign V, D and J gene segments, CDR3 sequences were aligned to IMGT reference sequences. For a sequence to be retained, a match of at least six nucleotides to both a V gene segment and a J gene segment was required. Rearrangements were called productive when the CDR3 lacked stop codons and stayed in frame with V and J; all others were non-productive. Following IMGT convention, CDR3 was defined as the stretch from the second conserved V-encoded cysteine up to the conserved J-encoded phenylalanine. In an earlier analysis of more than 550 of the donors, sequences lacking an unambiguous match to a single V gene segment were excluded. In an earlier analysis of several hundred of the donors, V segments were called functional above 56.7% productive rearrangements and were called segregating when the between-donor standard deviation exceeded 5%. To diagnose cytomegalovirus status from the catalog of TCR beta chain sequences, a statistical classification framework was built. In a later analysis, TCR nucleotide sequences were compared against IMGT/GENE-DB human TR gene sequences so that V and J genes could be assigned. A later analysis assigned CDR3 sequences and most-parsimonious VDJ recombination scenarios with the TCRdist pipeline. A later analysis defined each TCR beta chain by its CDR3 amino acid sequence plus V-gene family, and excluded reads lacking a unique V-gene family. To address suspected cross-contamination and a sequencing artifact, a later analysis removed 592 highly shared, low-generation-probability nucleotide sequences. A later analysis calculated a clonal expansion index for each public chain from normalized within-repertoire ranks of inferred template counts. Generation probabilities in a later analysis came from a VDJ recombination model fitted to out-of-frame rearrangements, and those results were checked against IGoR. In a later analysis, TCR-TCR, TCR-HLA and TCR-CMV co-occurrence was scored with hypergeometric tests, and a repertoire-size bias correction was applied to TCR pairs. A later analysis estimated false discovery rates by permuting HLA or CMV assignments 20 times. In a later analysis, co-occurring TCRs were grouped using DBSCAN, and TCRdist sequence similarity was added for clustering within HLA-allele-positive subsets. For co-occurrence clustering, repertoires with fewer than 30,000 or more than 120,000 public chains were excluded, along with 5 or 6 repertoires with anomalous nucleotide sharing. The table comes from immuneACCESS by way of TCRdb, which keeps in-frame sequences with V and J called. Part of the clones is missing from these tables; in studies checked, under half for an unresolved V gene and the rest for unknown reasons. V and J calls and clone size follow that table, whereas D and trimming were derived from the DNA. The sample table lists about 170,000 clones, more than 65% of them with a count of one. About 1.5% of the sample is taken by the ten largest.

With regard to this clone: The clone's antigen remains unknown. It has no much larger one-base neighbor in the sample; base qualities were not kept.

In total, 630 or so healthy bone marrow donors made up the cohort. All cohort members were sampled while nominally healthy, although unrecorded immune exposures were likely present. The donor was CMV seronegative and belonged to the group of 352 seronegative cohort members. A peripheral blood sample was provided by each donor, and peripheral blood mononuclear cells were used for TCR beta sequencing. The Qiagen DNeasy Blood Extraction Kit was used to extract genomic DNA from the blood cell samples. The CDR3 contains 14 residues, cysteine and phenylalanine counted. Of the read, only the CDR3 DNA is kept; its 42 bases are in frame from base 1. The germline V gene yields SGHRS for CDR1 and YFSETQ for CDR2. V is clipped by 0 bases and J by 2 bases, and the sequence between their germline boundaries is 7 bases long.

The sequence was obtained from a male donor in good health and CMV-seronegative. The source material was PBMCs. The rearrangement joined TRBV5-1 to TRBJ2-3; the D gene cannot be resolved reliably. The CDR3 is CASSLGAATDTQYF. Here is the DNA: TGCGCCAGCAGCTTGGGGGCAGCCACAGATACGCAGTATTTT.